These 30 T cell receptor beta chains were all obtained from the same sample, sequenced in a study of blood T cell repertoires in COVID-19. Profiling relied on immunoSEQ multiplex PCR, and the TCRdb table lists in-frame clones only, not all of them. Here the sample spans 200,000 to 300,000 clones, about nine tenths being singletons. The sample consisted of peripheral blood. Every receptor here comes from a man between 60 and 70 years old who had recovered from COVID-19.

V is TRBV11-3 and J is TRBJ2-3; 9 bases fit TRBD2. This CDR3 has 15 residues. Germline V gene data show CDR1 as SGHNT and CDR2 as YENEEA. The V gene end was trimmed by 2 bases and the J gene end by 4 bases; junction bases not matched to a gene: 4. The CDR3 spells CASSLSSGGPDTQYF. The CDR3 region has the DNA TGTGCCAGCAGCTTAAGTAGCGGGGGTCCAGATACGCAGTATTTT.

V usage is TRBV5-8 and J usage is TRBJ2-3; weak D call: TRBD2 (5 bases). Trimming took 5 bases from V and 6 from J, leaving 19 bases between them. This CDR3 comprises 15 residues. The germline CDR1 and CDR2 sequences are SGHTS and YDEGEE. Here the CDR3 reads CASSSGINFRDTQYF. CDR3 in DNA: TGTGCCAGCAGTTCGGGGATTAACTTCCGCGATACGCAGTATTTT. The complete variable domain, with remaining parts taken from reference TRBV5-8 and TRBJ2-3, reads EAGVTQSPTHLIKTRGQQATLRCSPISGHTSVYWYQQALGLGLQFLLWYDEGEERNRGNFPPRFSGRQFPNYSSELNVNALELEDSALYLCASSSGINFRDTQYFGPGTRLTVL.

In this sample, this clone turned up once. The rearrangement links TRBV11-2 to TRBJ1-6, with 8 bases lining up with TRBD1. The V and J ends lost 3 bases and 7 bases, in that order; junction bases with no gene match: 5. Per the germline V gene, CDR1 is SGHAT and CDR2 is FQNNGV. The CDR3 spans 15 residues. The CDR3 bases are TGTGCCAGCAGCTTGACAGGGGATTGGAATTCACCCCTCCACTTT. Translating gives CASSLTGDWNSPLHF.

The V gene is TRBV11-2, the J gene TRBJ2-7; 9 nucleotides match TRBD1. Losses at the gene ends were 5 bases for V and 3 bases for J; bases not matched to a gene: 8. The CDR3 loop spans 15 amino acids. CDR1 SGHAT and CDR2 FQNNGV come from the germline V gene. The CDR3 here is CASSLAGQGIYEQYF. In DNA, the CDR3 is TGTGCCAGCAGCCTCGCCGGACAGGGGATCTACGAGCAGTACTTC.

V usage is TRBV3-1 (or the pseudogene TRBV3-2) and J usage is TRBJ2-1; the match to TRBD2 covers 10 bases. Unmatched junction bases numbered 6, after V lost 5 bases and J lost 5 bases. The germline V gene has CDR1 LGHDT and CDR2 YNNKEL (reference sequence). The CDR3 length is 15 residues. CDR3 amino acids: CASSTASGGNNEQFF. The CDR3 region has the DNA TGTGCCAGCAGCACCGCTAGCGGGGGAAACAATGAGCAGTTCTTC.

The chain recombines TRBV6-4 with TRBJ2-2; TRBD2 aligns across 9 bases. Looked up from germline, CDR1 is MRHNA and CDR2 is SNTAGT. V shed 7 bases and J 5 bases; nucleotides not matched to a gene: 5. CDR3 length: 14 residues. The CDR3 is CASKVAGETGELFF. CDR3 sequence (DNA): TGTGCCAGCAAGGTAGCGGGGGAGACCGGGGAGCTGTTTTTT.

The V gene is TRBV4-1, the J gene TRBJ2-1; TRBD1 aligns across 8 bases. This CDR3 has 16 residues. Per the germline V gene, CDR1 is MGHRA and CDR2 is YSYEKL. The J segment lost 4 bases and the V segment lost 4 bases, leaving 9 bases of the junction unmatched. CDR3 sequence (DNA): TGCGCCAGCAGCCTGGGTTCGGACAGGGTGTACAATGAGCAGTTCTTC. Translating gives CASSLGSDRVYNEQFF.

The gene calls are TRBV6-2 or TRBV6-3 and TRBJ1-5, with D hard to call. The V end lost 5 bases, the J end lost 6 bases, and 11 bases lay between the germline ends. Germline V CDR1 and CDR2: MNHEY, SVGEGT. The CDR3 runs 13 residues. The DNA for the CDR3 is TGTGCCAGCAGTGATTCCTGGCTTCAGCCCCAGCATTTT. Protein product: CASSDSWLQPQHF.

This sequence joins TRBV27 and TRBJ2-5, with 14 positions matching TRBD2. CDR3 size: 17 residues. With 6 bases clipped from V and 4 bases from J, the junction kept 10 bases outside the gene matches. Germline CDR1 and CDR2: MNHEY and SMNVEV (reference sequence). CDR3: CASRGTSGGPPRETQYF. The CDR3 region has the DNA TGTGCCAGCAGGGGGACTAGCGGGGGCCCACCCCGAGAGACCCAGTACTTC.

This chain links TRBV23-1 with TRBJ1-1; the D gene is possibly TRBD1 (6 bases). TRBV23-1 is placed among ORFs of uncertain function. V was clipped by 3 bases and J by 0 bases, with 20 bases between them. The CDR3 spans 18 residues. The CDR3 bases are TGCGCCAGCAGTCACCCCCCCCTGAAGGGGACAATGAACACTGAAGCTTTCTTT. This gives the protein CASSHPPLKGTMNTEAFF.

V is TRBV7-9 and J is TRBJ1-1; D possibly corresponds to TRBD1 (5 bases). Germline V lookup: CDR1 SEHNR, CDR2 FQNEAQ (reference sequence). V lost 4 bases and J lost 0, with 9 bases in between. The CDR3 runs to 14 residues. The CDR3, as DNA: TGTGCCAGCAGCTCCAGGGCCATGAACACTGAAGCTTTCTTT. Translated: CASSSRAMNTEAFF.

This clone showed up just once. The rearrangement joins TRBV12-1 to TRBJ2-6; the listed D gene, TRBD1, was not tested against the DNA. TRBV12-1 is given as a pseudogene. This CDR3 has 18 residues. This CDR3 reads CARTVGRTFSPGANVLTF. CDR3 DNA sequence: TGTGCCAGGACCGTGGGGCGAACGTTCTCCCCTGGGGCCAACGTCCTGACTTTC.

The chain carries TRBV15 and TRBJ1-2, with D perhaps TRBD1 (5 bases). V was pared by 5 bases and J by 5 bases, with 9 bases between. Germline values: CDR1 LNHNV, CDR2 YYDKDF (reference sequence). This CDR3 is built from 12 residues. CDR3 sequence reads: CATSPQGYGYTF. CDR3 in DNA: TGTGCCACCAGCCCGCAGGGTTATGGCTACACCTTC.

This clone was observed a few times. CDR3 in amino acids: CASSDPGNTGELFF. The CDR3 region has the DNA TGTGCCAGCTCAGACCCGGGGAACACCGGGGAGCTGTTTTTT. The V and J genes are TRBV18 and TRBJ2-2, with D hard to call. Trimming removed 5 bases from V and 1 base from J, with 8 bases in between. The germline CDR1 and CDR2 sequences are KGHSH and LQKENI. The CDR3 covers 14 residues.

This clone was observed a single time. The genes are TRBV19 and TRBJ1-2; no reliable D call. V was cut by 3 bases and J by 2 bases, with 7 bases left in between. The CDR3 is made up of 13 amino acids. The germline gives CDR1 LNHDA, CDR2 SQIVND (reference sequence). CDR3 residues: CASSISKNYGYTF. CDR3 sequence (DNA): TGTGCCAGTAGTATCTCTAAAAACTATGGCTACACCTTC.

The chain employs TRBV12-5 and TRBJ2-1, with 8 bases that match TRBD2. This CDR3 is 15 amino acids long. V lost 2 bases, J lost 6 bases, and 6 bases stayed unmatched. From germline, CDR1 is LGHNT and CDR2 FRNRAP. CDR3 sequence (DNA): TGTGCTAGTGGTTTGAAGCTAGCGGGTCCCAATGAGCAGTTCTTC. This sequence encodes CASGLKLAGPNEQFF.

Only one count was recorded for this clone. This sequence joins TRBV3-1 (or the pseudogene TRBV3-2) and TRBJ2-5, with 8 bases matching TRBD2. The CDR3 is 16 amino acids. Germline CDR1 reads LGHDT; CDR2 reads YNNKEL (reference sequence). The J segment lost 0 bases and the V segment lost 4 bases, leaving 7 bases of the junction unmatched. CDR3 DNA sequence: TGTGCCAGCAGCCTACTACGGGGGGGGTACCAAGAGACCCAGTACTTC. It specifies CASSLLRGGYQETQYF.

The gene calls are TRBV7-2 and TRBJ1-6; 7 nucleotides match TRBD1. Germline V gives CDR1 SGHTA, CDR2 FQGNSA. There are 17 residues in the CDR3. V dropped 8 bases and J dropped 0; count of bases not matched to a gene: 10. The DNA of the CDR3 is TGTGCCAGCCCTAAAGGGACAGCAAGCTCCTATAATTCACCCCTCCACTTT. Translation: CASPKGTASSYNSPLHF. Variable domain in full (rest from reference TRBV7-2 and TRBJ1-6): GAGVSQSPSNKVTEKGKDVELRCDPISGHTALYWYRQSLGQGLEFLIYFQGNSAPDKSGLPSDRFSAERTGGSVSTLTIQRTQQEDSAVYLCASPKGTASSYNSPLHFGNGTRLTVT.

V and J are TRBV3-1 (or the pseudogene TRBV3-2) and TRBJ2-4; tentatively, D is TRBD2 (6 bases). The germline V gene encodes CDR1 LGHDT and CDR2 YNNKEL (reference sequence). The ends were cut back, 1 base at V and 8 bases at J, with 15 bases in the middle. This CDR3 comprises 15 residues. The CDR3 bases are TGTGCCAGCAGCCAAGCAATTACGGGACTTCACATTCAGTACTTC. Protein sequence: CASSQAITGLHIQYF.

V usage is TRBV3-1 (or the pseudogene TRBV3-2) and J usage is TRBJ1-1, with no clear D. Germline-derived CDR1 and CDR2 are LGHDT and YNNKEL (reference sequence). The CDR3 is 16 amino acids. Trimming took off 0 bases at V and 2 bases at J, with 13 bases between the two ends. The CDR3 bases are TGTGCCAGCAGCCAAGAGGCCTGGTCATTAAACACTGAAGCTTTCTTT. Residues: CASSQEAWSLNTEAFF.

J is TRBJ2-3 and V is TRBV3-1 (or the pseudogene TRBV3-2); TRBD2 agrees at 12 bases. Germline V gives CDR1 LGHDT, CDR2 YNNKEL (reference sequence). The CDR3 runs to 14 residues. With V trimmed by 5 bases and J by 5 bases, 2 bases remained unmatched. CDR3 in DNA: TGTGCCAGCAGCTCTAGCGGGGGGGGAGATACGCAGTATTTT. As protein: CASSSSGGGDTQYF.

The V gene is TRBV7-9, the J gene TRBJ2-2, with TRBD1 matching over 7 bases. After removal of 5 bases from V and 4 bases from J, the junction contained 7 bases not matched to a gene. Germline lookup yields CDR1 SEHNR and CDR2 FQNEAQ (reference sequence). This CDR3 region has 15 residues. The CDR3 coding sequence is TGTGCCAGCAGCCGCACAGGGGTAGGCACCGGGGAGCTGTTTTTT. It translates to CASSRTGVGTGELFF.

CDR3 nucleotides: TGTGCCAGCAGCGTAAAAGGGGACTACGAGCAGTACTTC. This gives the protein CASSVKGDYEQYF. V usage is TRBV9 and J usage is TRBJ2-7; D perhaps matches TRBD1 (5 bases). CDR1 is SGDLS, CDR2 YYNGEE, per germline. The CDR3 runs 13 residues. Trimming left V 1 base short and J 3 bases short, with 8 bases between.

V gene TRBV5-1 combines with J gene TRBJ1-6; tentative D call: TRBD1 (6 bases). Germline CDR1 is SGHRS and CDR2 is YFSETQ. The CDR3 runs to 15 residues. Trimming left V 4 bases short and J 8 bases short, with 16 bases between. DNA of the CDR3: TGCGCCAGCAGCCTACAACAGGGTCATCATTCACCCCTCCACTTT. Its protein product is CASSLQQGHHSPLHF.

The V and J genes are TRBV5-1 and TRBJ2-1; the match to TRBD1 covers 8 bases. The germline CDR1 and CDR2 sequences are SGHRS and YFSETQ. V was pared by 4 bases and J by 4 bases, with 7 bases of the junction left unmatched. CDR3 size: 15 residues. The CDR3 nucleotides are TGCGCCAGCAGCGACGGGACAGGCATGTACAATGAGCAGTTCTTC. Amino acid sequence: CASSDGTGMYNEQFF.

This sequence joins TRBV28 and TRBJ1-1, with 9 bases aligning to TRBD1. The CDR3 extends over 17 amino acids. V shed 4 bases, J shed 1 base, and the junction held 10 bases outside the gene matches. Germline V gene sequence: CDR1 MDHEN, CDR2 SYDVKM. The CDR3 loop reads CASSSHWDRAPNTEAFF. CDR3 sequence (DNA): TGTGCCAGCAGTTCTCATTGGGACAGGGCCCCGAACACTGAAGCTTTCTTT.

For the CDR3, the DNA is TGTGCCAGCGGAAACTCGGGAGCTAACTATGGCTACACCTTC. It translates to CASGNSGANYGYTF. V is TRBV6-6 and J is TRBJ1-2; D uncertain. The germline V and J ends were trimmed by 8 bases and 0 bases, with 13 bases remaining between them. This CDR3 contains 14 residues. From germline, CDR1 is MNHNY and CDR2 SVGAGI (reference sequence).

The chain couples TRBV6-5 to TRBJ2-2; 9 nucleotides align to TRBD1. Trimming took 6 bases from V and 5 from J; bases not matched to a gene: 1. There are 13 residues in the CDR3. Germline assignment: CDR1 MNHEY and CDR2 SVGAGI. The CDR3 sequence: CASRGQGTGELFF. The DNA of the CDR3 is TGTGCCAGCAGGGGACAGGGTACCGGGGAGCTGTTTTTT.

This sequence joins TRBV5-5 and TRBJ1-1, with D hard to call. CDR3 length equals 12 residues. CDR1 and CDR2 (germline): SGHKS, YYEKEE (reference sequence). Trimming shortened V by 2 bases and J by 7 bases, and 9 bases separated the two germline ends. The CDR3 DNA follows: TGTGCCAGCAGCTTCGTAGCGTATGAAGCTTTCTTT. The encoded protein is CASSFVAYEAFF.

The CDR3 bases are TGTGCCAGCAGTGAACTAGCGGGGGAATACAATGAGCAGTTCTTC. Amino acids: CASSELAGEYNEQFF. The chain has TRBV2 and TRBJ2-1, with 10 bases that match TRBD2. Germline V gene data show CDR1 as SNHLY and CDR2 as FYNNEI. The CDR3 runs 15 residues. Germline trimming cut 2 bases from V and 4 bases from J; bases unmatched to any gene: 2.